This entry lists 11 T cell receptor beta chains sequenced from one sample in a study of PD-1 blockade in classical Hodgkin lymphoma. Relapse after autologous stem cell transplantation occurred in every patient, and brentuximab vedotin exposure varied. Repertoires were generated with immunoSEQ multiplex PCR, while TCRdb's copy carries only in-frame clones and drops some. Among about 93,000 clones listed, around nine tenths were seen once. This sample comprised peripheral blood mononuclear cells (PBMCs), obtained before the second cycle of nivolumab. The receptors come from a human donor with classical Hodgkin lymphoma.

The chain couples TRBV7-8 to TRBJ2-3; 7 bases align to TRBD1. CDR3 length: 14 residues. Trimming at V came to 1 base and at J to 6 bases, leaving 4 bases not matched to a gene. Germline CDR1 SGHVS, CDR2 FQNEAQ. The CDR3 coding sequence is TGTGCCAGCAGCTTAGAGGGGGCTGGGGATACGCAGTATTTT. Its translation: CASSLEGAGDTQYF.

The V and J genes are TRBV13 and TRBJ2-7, with 11 bases matching TRBD2. Looked up from germline, CDR1 is PRHDT and CDR2 is FYEKMQ (reference sequence). Losses at the gene ends were 3 bases for V and 7 bases for J; bases not matched to a gene: 8. The CDR3 is made up of 15 amino acids. CDR3 bases: TGTGCCAGCAGCTTGATAGCGGGAGGGAGGCCGGAGCAGTACTTC. Protein product: CASSLIAGGRPEQYF.

V and J are TRBV19 and TRBJ2-7, with D possibly TRBD2 on 5 matching bases. The CDR3 totals 17 residues. V was cut by 3 bases and J by 4 bases, with 22 bases left in between. Germline-derived CDR1 and CDR2 are LNHDA and SQIVND (reference sequence). The CDR3: CASSISTGVGVGYEQYF. In DNA form, the CDR3 reads TGTGCCAGTAGTATCAGTACTGGGGTGGGAGTTGGGTACGAGCAGTACTTC.

The V call is TRBV5-1, the J call TRBJ2-1, with 10 bases aligning to TRBD2. The ends lost 3 bases at V and 0 bases at J; junction bases unmatched: 6. The germline V gene encodes CDR1 SGHRS and CDR2 YFSETQ. The CDR3 spans 17 residues. The CDR3 DNA reads as TGCGCCAGCAGCTCATCATTAGCGGGGGGCTCCTACAATGAGCAGTTCTTC. Its translation: CASSSSLAGGSYNEQFF. Full variable domain (remainder filled in from reference TRBV5-1 and TRBJ2-1): KAGVTQTPRYLIKTRGQQVTLSCSPISGHRSVSWYQQTPGQGLQFLFEYFSETQRNKGNFPGRFSGRQFSNSRSEMNVSTLELGDSALYLCASSSSLAGGSYNEQFFGPGTRLTVL.

This clone has only a few counts. This sequence joins TRBV19 and TRBJ1-2; TRBD1 aligns across 7 bases. Per germline, CDR1 LNHDA and CDR2 SQIVND (reference sequence). With V trimmed by 5 bases and J by 8 bases, 14 bases remained unmatched. The CDR3 is made up of 15 amino acids. The CDR3: CASSGNEEGARGYTF. CDR3 coding DNA: TGTGCCAGTAGTGGCAATGAGGAGGGGGCTAGGGGCTACACCTTC.

V is TRBV15 and J is TRBJ2-7, with 9 bases fitting TRBD2. V lost 8 bases to trimming and J lost 4 bases; unmatched junction nucleotides: 3. Germline lookup yields CDR1 LNHNV and CDR2 YYDKDF (reference sequence). The CDR3 has 12 residues. CDR3 in amino acids: CATGAGGYEQYF. The CDR3 DNA is TGTGCCACCGGGGCGGGAGGGTACGAGCAGTACTTC.

The chain links TRBV28 to TRBJ2-7, with D maybe TRBD1 (5 bases). Germline lookup yields CDR1 MDHEN and CDR2 SYDVKM. CDR3 size: 15 residues. V lost 2 bases to trimming and J lost 2 bases, with 13 bases between them. The CDR3 reads CASSLPRTLPYEQYF. The CDR3 DNA is TGTGCCAGCAGTTTACCAAGGACACTCCCCTACGAGCAGTACTTC.

This rearrangement joins TRBV9 to TRBJ1-2; TRBD1 matches at 7 bases. The CDR3 has 14 amino acids. The germline gives CDR1 SGDLS, CDR2 YYNGEE. The J segment lost 6 bases and the V segment lost 4 bases, leaving 9 bases of the junction unmatched. In DNA form, the CDR3 reads TGTGCCAGCAGCCCCCTCCGAGGGGGCGATGGCTACACCTTC. Translated: CASSPLRGGDGYTF.

The chain combines TRBV2 with TRBJ1-1; 9 bases map to TRBD1. CDR3 size: 14 residues. Trimming cost V 9 bases and J 1 base; bases outside gene matches: 6. Per germline, CDR1 SNHLY and CDR2 FYNNEI. The CDR3 nucleotides are TGTGCCAGTCAGGGACAGGGTGGGAACACTGAAGCTTTCTTT. Translated, it gives CASQGQGGNTEAFF.

The chain uses TRBV13 and TRBJ2-7; 9 bases align to TRBD1. V shed 6 bases, J shed 4 bases, and the junction held 13 bases outside the gene matches. CDR1 and CDR2 from the germline V gene are PRHDT and FYEKMQ (reference sequence). The CDR3 extends over 16 amino acids. CDR3 coding DNA: TGTGCCAGCAGTCGTTACAGGGGACAGGGTCCTTACGAGCAGTACTTC. This codes for CASSRYRGQGPYEQYF.

The rearrangement links TRBV19 to TRBJ1-5; 9 nucleotides line up with TRBD1. This CDR3 is built from 17 residues. Germline values: CDR1 LNHDA, CDR2 SQIVND (reference sequence). Trimming removed 5 bases from V and 2 bases from J; junction bases left unmatched: 10. In DNA form, the CDR3 reads TGTGCCAGTAGTGCAGTACAGGGGGCGCACGGCAATCAGCCCCAGCATTTT. Protein: CASSAVQGAHGNQPQHF.